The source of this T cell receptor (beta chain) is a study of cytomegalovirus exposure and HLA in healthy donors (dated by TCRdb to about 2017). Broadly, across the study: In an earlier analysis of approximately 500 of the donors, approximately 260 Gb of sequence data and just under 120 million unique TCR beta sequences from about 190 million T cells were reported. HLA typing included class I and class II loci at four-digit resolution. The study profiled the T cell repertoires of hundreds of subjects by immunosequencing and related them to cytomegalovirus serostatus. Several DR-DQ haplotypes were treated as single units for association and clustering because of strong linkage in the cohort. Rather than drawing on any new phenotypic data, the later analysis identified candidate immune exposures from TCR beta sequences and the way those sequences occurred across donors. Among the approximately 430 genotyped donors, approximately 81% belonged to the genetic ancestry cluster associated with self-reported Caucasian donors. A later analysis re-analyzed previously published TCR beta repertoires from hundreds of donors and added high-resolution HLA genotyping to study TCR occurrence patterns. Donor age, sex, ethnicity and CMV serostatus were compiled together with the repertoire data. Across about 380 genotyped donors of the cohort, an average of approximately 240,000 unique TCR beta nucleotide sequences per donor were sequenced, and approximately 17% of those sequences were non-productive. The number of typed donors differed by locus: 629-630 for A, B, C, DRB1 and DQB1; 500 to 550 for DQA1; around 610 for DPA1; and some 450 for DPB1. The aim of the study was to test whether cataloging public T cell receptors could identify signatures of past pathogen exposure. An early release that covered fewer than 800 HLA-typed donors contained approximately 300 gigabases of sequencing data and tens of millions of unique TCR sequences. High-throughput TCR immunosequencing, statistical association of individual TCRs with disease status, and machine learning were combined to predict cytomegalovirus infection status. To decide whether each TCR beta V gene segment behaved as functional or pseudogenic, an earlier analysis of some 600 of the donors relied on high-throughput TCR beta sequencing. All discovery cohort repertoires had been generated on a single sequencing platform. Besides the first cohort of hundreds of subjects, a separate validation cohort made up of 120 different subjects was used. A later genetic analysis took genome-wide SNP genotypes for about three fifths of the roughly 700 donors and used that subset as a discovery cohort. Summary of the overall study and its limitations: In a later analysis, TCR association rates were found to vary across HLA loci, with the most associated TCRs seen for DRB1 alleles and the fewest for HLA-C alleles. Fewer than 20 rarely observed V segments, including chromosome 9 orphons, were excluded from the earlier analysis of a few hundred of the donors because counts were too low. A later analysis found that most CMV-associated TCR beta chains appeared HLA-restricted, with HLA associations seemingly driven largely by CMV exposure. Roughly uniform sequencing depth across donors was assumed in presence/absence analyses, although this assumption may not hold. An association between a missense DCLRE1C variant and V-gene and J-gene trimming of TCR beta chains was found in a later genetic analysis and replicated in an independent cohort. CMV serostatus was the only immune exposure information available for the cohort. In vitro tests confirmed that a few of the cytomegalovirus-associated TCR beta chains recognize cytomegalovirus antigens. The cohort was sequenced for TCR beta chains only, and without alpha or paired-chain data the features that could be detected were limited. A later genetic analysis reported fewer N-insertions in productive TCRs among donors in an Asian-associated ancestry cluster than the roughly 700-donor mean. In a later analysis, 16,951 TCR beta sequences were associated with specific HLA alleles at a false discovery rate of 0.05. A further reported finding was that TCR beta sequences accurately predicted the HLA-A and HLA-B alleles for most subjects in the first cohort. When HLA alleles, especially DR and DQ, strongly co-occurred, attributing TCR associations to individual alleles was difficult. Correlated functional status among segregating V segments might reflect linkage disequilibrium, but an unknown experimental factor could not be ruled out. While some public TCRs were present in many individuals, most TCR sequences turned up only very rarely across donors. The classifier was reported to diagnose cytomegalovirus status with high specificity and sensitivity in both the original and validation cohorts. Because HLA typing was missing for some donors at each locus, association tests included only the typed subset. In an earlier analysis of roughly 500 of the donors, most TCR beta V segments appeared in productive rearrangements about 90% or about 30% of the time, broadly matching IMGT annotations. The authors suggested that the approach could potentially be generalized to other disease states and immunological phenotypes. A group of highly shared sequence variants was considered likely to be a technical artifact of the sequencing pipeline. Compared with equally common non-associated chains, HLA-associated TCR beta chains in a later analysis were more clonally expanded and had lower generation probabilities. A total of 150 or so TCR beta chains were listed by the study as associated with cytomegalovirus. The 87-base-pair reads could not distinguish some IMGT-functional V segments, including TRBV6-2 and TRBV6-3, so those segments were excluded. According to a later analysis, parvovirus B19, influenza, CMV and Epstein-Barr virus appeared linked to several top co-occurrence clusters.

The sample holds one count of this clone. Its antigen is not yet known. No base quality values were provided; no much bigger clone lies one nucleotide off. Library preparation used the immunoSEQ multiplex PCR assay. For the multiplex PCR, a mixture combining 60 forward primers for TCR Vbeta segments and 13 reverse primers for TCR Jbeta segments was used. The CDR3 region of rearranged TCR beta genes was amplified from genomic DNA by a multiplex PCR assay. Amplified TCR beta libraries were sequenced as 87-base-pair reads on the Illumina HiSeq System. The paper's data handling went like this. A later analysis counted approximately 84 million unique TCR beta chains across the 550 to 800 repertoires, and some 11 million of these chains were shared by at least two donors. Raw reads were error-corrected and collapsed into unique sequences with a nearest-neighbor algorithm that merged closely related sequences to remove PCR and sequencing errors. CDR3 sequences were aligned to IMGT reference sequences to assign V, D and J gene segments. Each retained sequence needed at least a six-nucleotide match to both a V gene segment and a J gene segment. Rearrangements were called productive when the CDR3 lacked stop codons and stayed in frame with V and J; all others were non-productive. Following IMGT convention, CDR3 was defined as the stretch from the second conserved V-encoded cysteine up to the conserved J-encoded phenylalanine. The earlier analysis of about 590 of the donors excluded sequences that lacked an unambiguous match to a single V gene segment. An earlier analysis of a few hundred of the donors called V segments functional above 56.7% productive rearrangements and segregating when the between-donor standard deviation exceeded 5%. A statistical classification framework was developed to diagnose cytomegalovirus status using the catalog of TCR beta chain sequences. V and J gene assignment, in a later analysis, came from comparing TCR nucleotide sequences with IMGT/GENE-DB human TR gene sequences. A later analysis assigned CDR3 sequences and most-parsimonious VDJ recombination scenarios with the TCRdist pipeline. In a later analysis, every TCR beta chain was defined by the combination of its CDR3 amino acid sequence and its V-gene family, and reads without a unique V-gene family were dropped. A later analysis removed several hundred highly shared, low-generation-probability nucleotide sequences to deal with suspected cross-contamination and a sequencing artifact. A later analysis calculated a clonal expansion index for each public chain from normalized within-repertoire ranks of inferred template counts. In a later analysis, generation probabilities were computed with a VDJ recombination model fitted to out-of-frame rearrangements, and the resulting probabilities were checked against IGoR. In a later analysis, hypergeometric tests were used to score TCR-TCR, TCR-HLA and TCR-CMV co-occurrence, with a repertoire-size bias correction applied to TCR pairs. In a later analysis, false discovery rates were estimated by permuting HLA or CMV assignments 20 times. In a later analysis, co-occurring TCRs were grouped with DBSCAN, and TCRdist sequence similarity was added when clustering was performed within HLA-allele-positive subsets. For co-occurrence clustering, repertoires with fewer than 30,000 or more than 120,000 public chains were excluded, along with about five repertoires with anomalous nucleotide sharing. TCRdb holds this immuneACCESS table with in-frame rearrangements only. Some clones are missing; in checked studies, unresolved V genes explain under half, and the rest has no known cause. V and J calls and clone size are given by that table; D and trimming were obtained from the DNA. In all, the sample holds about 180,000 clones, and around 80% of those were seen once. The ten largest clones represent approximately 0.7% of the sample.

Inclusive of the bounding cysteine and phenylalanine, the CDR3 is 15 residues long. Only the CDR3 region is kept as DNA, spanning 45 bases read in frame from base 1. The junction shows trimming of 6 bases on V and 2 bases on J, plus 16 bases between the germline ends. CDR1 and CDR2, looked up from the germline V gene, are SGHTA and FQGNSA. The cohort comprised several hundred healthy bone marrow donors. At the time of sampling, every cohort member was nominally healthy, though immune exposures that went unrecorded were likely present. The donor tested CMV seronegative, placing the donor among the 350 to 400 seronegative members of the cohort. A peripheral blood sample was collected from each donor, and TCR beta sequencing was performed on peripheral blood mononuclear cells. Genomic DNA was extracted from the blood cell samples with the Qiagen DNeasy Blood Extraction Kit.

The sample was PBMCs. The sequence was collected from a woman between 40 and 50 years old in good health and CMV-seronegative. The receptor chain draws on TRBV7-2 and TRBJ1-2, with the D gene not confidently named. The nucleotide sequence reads TGTGCCAGCAGTCTAGCGGGAGGGATAAACTATGGCTACACCTTC. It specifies CASSLAGGINYGYTF.